This TCR beta chain was documented in a study of blood T cell repertoires in COVID-19. Study-wide background: T cells, B-cell-depleted T cells, or PBMCs supplied cDNA or gDNA.

CDR1 is MGHRA, CDR2 YSYEKL, per germline. The CDR3 loop spans 14 amino acids. V was pared by 0 bases and J by 7 bases, with 12 bases between. The table came from immunoSEQ multiplex PCR; TCRdb's copy has only in-frame clones and leaves some out. The sample lists about 260,000 clones, around 80% occurring once. The V and J genes are TRBV4-1 and TRBJ2-5, with a weak D call TRBD1 (5 bases). The clonotype originates from a young man with acute COVID-19. Sample: PBMCs or T cells enriched from blood (not recorded which). The CDR3 DNA reads TGCGCCAGCAGCCAAGAACAGGAGAAGAGGACCCAGTACTTC. Protein product: CASSQEQEKRTQYF.